This TCR beta chain was sequenced for a study of cytomegalovirus exposure and HLA in healthy donors. The PCR made use of 60 Vbeta and 13 Jbeta primers. Authors' processing steps: There were about 80 million unique TCR beta chains by a later count, and some 11 million of them were shared. TCRdb keeps only in-frame clones here, not all; method: immunoSEQ multiplex PCR. V, J and clone size are those of that table, while D and trimming were read from the DNA. The sample has 250,000 or so clones, 92% seen once. The CDR3 length is 15 residues. Trimming removed 9 bases at V and 2 bases at J, with 20 bases between. The germline V gene encodes CDR1 MNHEY and CDR2 SMNVEV (reference sequence).

The chain recombines TRBV27 with TRBJ2-7; weak D call: TRBD2 (6 bases). Sample: PBMCs. This sequence was found in a girl aged 2-9 years in good health and CMV-seronegative. The CDR3 reads CASTRDFKTPYEQYF. In DNA form, the CDR3 reads TGTGCCAGTACCCGGGACTTCAAGACTCCCTACGAGCAGTACTTC.